One and the same sample provided the 11 T cell receptor beta chains below, sequenced in a study of blood T cell repertoires in COVID-19 (TCRdb year 2020). To prepare the library, the immunoSEQ multiplex PCR assay was applied. TCRdb re-hosts the immuneACCESS table, in-frame sequences only. Its copies lack some clones; in the studies checked, an unresolved V gene accounts for under half of them, and the cause for the rest is not known. The sample table lists 90,000 to 150,000 clones, 87% of them with a count of one. The leading ten clones occupy about 2% of the sample. The sequenced material came from peripheral blood. These TCRs come from a woman aged 45-59 years with acute or convalescent COVID-19.

V and J are TRBV5-6 and TRBJ1-4, with a weak D call TRBD1 (5 bases). V was clipped by 2 bases and J by 8 bases, with 16 bases between them. This CDR3 is built from 15 residues. In germline, CDR1 is SGHDT, CDR2 YYEEEE. The CDR3 protein is CASSFRDAGGEKLFF. The CDR3 bases are TGTGCCAGCAGCTTCAGGGACGCCGGAGGGGAAAAACTGTTTTTT.

The chain links TRBV21-1 to TRBJ1-5. TRBV21-1 constitutes a pseudogene. This CDR3 comprises 17 residues. This CDR3 is CASSKGVEGGGGQPQHF. The CDR3 region has the DNA TGTGCCAGCAGCAAAGGAGTAGAAGGGGGGGGAGGCCAGCCCCAGCATTTT.

This chain connects TRBV30 to TRBJ1-1, with a tentative D call TRBD1 (6 bases). Germline V gene data show CDR1 as GTSNPN and CDR2 as SVGIG (reference sequence). Trimming left V 5 bases short and J 8 bases short, with 12 bases between. This CDR3 is built from 11 residues. CDR3 nucleotides: TGTGCCTGGGGTGGGGGGGCAGAAGCTTTCTTT. This encodes CAWGGGAEAFF.

The gene calls are TRBV6-1 and TRBJ2-2; TRBD1 matches at 9 bases. In germline, CDR1 is MNHNS, CDR2 SASEGT. This CDR3 spans 16 amino acids. Trimming cost V 3 bases and J 6 bases; bases outside gene matches: 8. The CDR3 DNA follows: TGTGCCAGCAGTGATGTTTGGGACAGGGTCTCCGGGGAGCTGTTTTTT. Residues: CASSDVWDRVSGELFF.

The chain employs TRBV3-1 (or the pseudogene TRBV3-2) and TRBJ1-2, with D unclear. Trimming took off 3 bases at V and 3 bases at J, with 8 bases between the two ends. CDR1 and CDR2 from the germline V gene are LGHDT and YNNKEL (reference sequence). The length of the CDR3 is 13 residues. CDR3 nucleotide sequence: TGTGCCAGCAGCCAGGGCTTGGACTATGGCTACACCTTC. Amino acid sequence: CASSQGLDYGYTF.

V usage is TRBV27 and J usage is TRBJ2-7; TRBD2 matches 9 bases. This CDR3 is 17 amino acids long. Germline-derived CDR1 and CDR2 are MNHEY and SMNVEV (reference sequence). V was clipped by 2 bases and J by 7 bases; unmatched bases: 15. In DNA form, the CDR3 reads TGTGCCAGCAGTTTAAGGTGGAGTAGCGGGAGAGCCTTTGAGCAGTACTTC. Amino acids: CASSLRWSSGRAFEQYF.

This rearrangement joins TRBV7-9 to TRBJ2-7; possibly TRBD2 for D (6 bases). Trimming took off 7 bases at V and 0 bases at J, with 19 bases between the two ends. CDR3 length: 16 residues. Germline V gene sequence: CDR1 SEHNR, CDR2 FQNEAQ (reference sequence). The CDR3 region has the DNA TGTGCCAGCACACTCCCTGAGGCGGGATACTCCTACGAGCAGTACTTC. Its translation: CASTLPEAGYSYEQYF.

This clone has only a few counts. V and J are TRBV6-5 and TRBJ1-2, with D possibly TRBD1 on 5 matching bases. Germline CDR1 is MNHEY and CDR2 is SVGAGI. The CDR3 is 13 residues long. The V end lost 6 bases, the J end lost 5 bases, and 13 bases lay between the germline ends. The CDR3 DNA sequence: TGTGCCAGCAGCCCCTGGAAGGGGTATGGCTACACCTTC. Its protein product is CASSPWKGYGYTF.

This chain connects TRBV5-8 to TRBJ2-7; TRBD1 matches 10 bases. Germline V CDR1 and CDR2: SGHTS, YDEGEE. The V segment lost 2 bases and the J segment 5 bases; nucleotides outside the gene matches: 10. The CDR3 consists of 16 residues. DNA for the CDR3: TGTGCCAGCAGCTTTCAGGGCGGGACAGGGGACCACGAGCAGTACTTC. It specifies CASSFQGGTGDHEQYF.

J is TRBJ2-7 and V is TRBV30, with 7 bases fitting TRBD1. Germline V gene lookup returns CDR1 GTSNPN and CDR2 SVGIG (reference sequence). The CDR3 totals 14 residues. J gave up 1 base and V 0 bases, and 3 bases lay outside the gene matches. The CDR3 sequence: CAWSVQGWSYEQYF. In nucleotides, the CDR3 is TGTGCCTGGAGTGTACAGGGGTGGTCCTACGAGCAGTACTTC.

The V and J genes are TRBV7-2 and TRBJ2-7; D possibly corresponds to TRBD1 (5 bases). This CDR3 is built from 12 residues. Germline-derived CDR1 and CDR2 are SGHTA and FQGNSA. The V end was cut by 5 bases, the J end by 6 bases, with 11 bases between. In DNA, the CDR3 is TGTGCCAGCAGCACTTCCAGGGCCGAGCAGTACTTC. It codes for CASSTSRAEQYF. Supplemented by reference TRBV7-2 and TRBJ2-7, the full variable domain reads GAGVSQSPSNKVTEKGKDVELRCDPISGHTALYWYRQSLGQGLEFLIYFQGNSAPDKSGLPSDRFSAERTGGSVSTLTIQRTQQEDSAVYLCASSTSRAEQYFGPGTRLTVT.